This T cell receptor beta chain was documented in a study of shared clonotypes between healthy human individuals. Study background: The people who gave samples were two women and a few men aged 18 to 49.

Data came from immunoSEQ multiplex PCR; TCRdb stores just in-frame clones and leaves some out. The repertoire has some 790,000 clones, roughly 72% of them found once; the top ten carry over 1.5%. This clone was counted a few times. The sequencing input was memory CD4+ T cells sorted from blood. Stated subset: CD45RA-negative fraction. The clonotype comes from a woman aged 30 to 39 in good health.

This chain's CDR3 is CASTRSLNYEQYF. CDR3 nucleotides: TGTGCCAGCACCAGGTCCCTGAACTACGAGCAGTACTTC. The chain employs TRBV28 and TRBJ2-7; no clear D gene. The CDR3 runs to 13 residues. Per the germline V gene, CDR1 is MDHEN and CDR2 is SYDVKM. The V and J ends lost 7 bases and 3 bases respectively, with 13 bases between them.